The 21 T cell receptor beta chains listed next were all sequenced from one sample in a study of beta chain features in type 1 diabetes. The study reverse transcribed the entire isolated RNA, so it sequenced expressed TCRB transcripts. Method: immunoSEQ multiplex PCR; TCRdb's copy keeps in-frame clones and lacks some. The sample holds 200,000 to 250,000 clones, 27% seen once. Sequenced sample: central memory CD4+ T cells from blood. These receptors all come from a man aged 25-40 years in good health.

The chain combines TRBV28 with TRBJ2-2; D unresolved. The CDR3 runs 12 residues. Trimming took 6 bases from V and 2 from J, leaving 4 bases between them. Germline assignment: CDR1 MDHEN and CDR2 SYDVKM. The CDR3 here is CASRANTGELFF. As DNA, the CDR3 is TGTGCCAGCAGAGCTAACACCGGGGAGCTGTTTTTT.

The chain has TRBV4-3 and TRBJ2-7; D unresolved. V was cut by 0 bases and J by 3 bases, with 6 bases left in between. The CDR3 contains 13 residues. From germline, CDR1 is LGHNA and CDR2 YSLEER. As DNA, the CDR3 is TGCGCCAGCAGCCAAGATATCCGCTACGAGCAGTACTTC. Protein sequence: CASSQDIRYEQYF.

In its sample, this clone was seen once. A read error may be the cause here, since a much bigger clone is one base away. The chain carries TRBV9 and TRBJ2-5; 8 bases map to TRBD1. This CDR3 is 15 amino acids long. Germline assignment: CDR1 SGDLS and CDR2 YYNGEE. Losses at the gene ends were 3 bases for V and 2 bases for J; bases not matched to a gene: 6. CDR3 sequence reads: CASSGLGTGQETQYF. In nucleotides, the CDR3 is TGTGCCAGCAGCGGACTCGGGACAGGACAAGAGACCCAGTACTTC.

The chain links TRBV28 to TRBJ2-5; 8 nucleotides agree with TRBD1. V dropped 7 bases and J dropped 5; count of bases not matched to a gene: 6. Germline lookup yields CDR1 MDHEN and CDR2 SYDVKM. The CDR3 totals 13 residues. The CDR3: CASNRQGLETQYF. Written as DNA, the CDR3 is TGTGCCAGCAACAGACAGGGGTTGGAGACCCAGTACTTC.

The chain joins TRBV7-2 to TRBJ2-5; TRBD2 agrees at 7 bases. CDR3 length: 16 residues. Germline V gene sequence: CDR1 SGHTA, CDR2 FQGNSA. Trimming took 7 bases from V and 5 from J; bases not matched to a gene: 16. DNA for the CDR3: TGTGCCAGCACTATCTCGAGCGGGACCCATCAGGAGACCCAGTACTTC. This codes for CASTISSGTHQETQYF. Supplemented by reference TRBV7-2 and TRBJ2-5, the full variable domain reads GAGVSQSPSNKVTEKGKDVELRCDPISGHTALYWYRQSLGQGLEFLIYFQGNSAPDKSGLPSDRFSAERTGGSVSTLTIQRTQQEDSAVYLCASTISSGTHQETQYFGPGTRLLVL.

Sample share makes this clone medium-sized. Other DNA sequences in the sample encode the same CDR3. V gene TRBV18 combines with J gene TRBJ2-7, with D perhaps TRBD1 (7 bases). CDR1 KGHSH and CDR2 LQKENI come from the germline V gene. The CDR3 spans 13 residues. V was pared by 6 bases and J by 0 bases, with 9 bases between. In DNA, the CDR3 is TGTGCCAGCTCGCGGGACAGCTCCTACGAGCAGTACTTC. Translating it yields CASSRDSSYEQYF. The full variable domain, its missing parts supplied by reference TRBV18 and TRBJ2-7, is NAGVMQNPRHLVRRRGQEARLRCSPMKGHSHVYWYRQLPEEGLKFMVYLQKENIIDESGMPKERFSAEFPKEGPSILRIQQVVRGDSAAYFCASSRDSSYEQYFGPGTRLTVT.

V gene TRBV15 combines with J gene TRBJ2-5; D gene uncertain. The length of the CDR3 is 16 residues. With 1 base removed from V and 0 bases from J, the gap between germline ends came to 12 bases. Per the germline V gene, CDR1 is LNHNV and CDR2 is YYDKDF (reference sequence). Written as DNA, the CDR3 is TGTGCCACCAGCAGAGTTAGTCAGCTGTACCAAGAGACCCAGTACTTC. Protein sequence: CATSRVSQLYQETQYF.

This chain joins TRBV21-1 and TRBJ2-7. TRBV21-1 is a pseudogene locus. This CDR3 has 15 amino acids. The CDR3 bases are TGTGCCAGCAGCTCCCGACCGAATGTACGAGTCGGGCAGTACTTC. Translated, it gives CASSSRPNVRVGQYF.

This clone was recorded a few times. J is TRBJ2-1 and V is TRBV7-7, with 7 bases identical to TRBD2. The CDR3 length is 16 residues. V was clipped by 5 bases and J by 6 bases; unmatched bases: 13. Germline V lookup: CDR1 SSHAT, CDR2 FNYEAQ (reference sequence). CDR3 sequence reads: CASSQLRPGLSNEQFF. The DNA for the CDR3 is TGTGCCAGCAGCCAACTGCGGCCGGGACTAAGCAATGAGCAGTTCTTC.

The CDR3 reads CASSGGTGTQETQYF. In DNA form, the CDR3 reads TGTGCCAGCAGTGGAGGGACGGGGACCCAAGAGACCCAGTACTTC. V usage is TRBV6-1 and J usage is TRBJ2-5; either TRBD1 or TRBD2 may supply D (5 bases each). The germline gives CDR1 MNHNS, CDR2 SASEGT. V gave up 4 bases and J gave up 1 base, with 13 bases separating them. The CDR3 spans 15 residues.

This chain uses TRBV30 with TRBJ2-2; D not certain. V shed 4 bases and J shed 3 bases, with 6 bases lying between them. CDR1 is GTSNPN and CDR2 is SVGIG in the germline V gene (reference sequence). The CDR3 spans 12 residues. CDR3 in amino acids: CAWNWDTGELFF. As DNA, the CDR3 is TGTGCCTGGAATTGGGACACCGGGGAGCTGTTTTTT. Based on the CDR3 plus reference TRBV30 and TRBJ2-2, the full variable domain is SQTIHQWPATLVQPVGSPLSLECTVEGTSNPNLYWYRQAAGRGLQLLFYSVGIGQISSEVPQNLSASRPQDRQFILSSKKLLLSDSGFYLCAWNWDTGELFFGEGSRLTVL.

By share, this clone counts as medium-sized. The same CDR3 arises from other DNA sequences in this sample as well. This CDR3 reads CASSYEASSYNEQFF. CDR3 coding DNA: TGTGCCAGCAGTTACGAGGCGAGCTCCTACAATGAGCAGTTCTTC. The chain uses TRBV6-6 and TRBJ2-1; D ambiguous. This CDR3 spans 15 amino acids. The germline V gene has CDR1 MNHNY and CDR2 SVGAGI (reference sequence). V lost 2 bases and J lost 0, with 8 bases in between.

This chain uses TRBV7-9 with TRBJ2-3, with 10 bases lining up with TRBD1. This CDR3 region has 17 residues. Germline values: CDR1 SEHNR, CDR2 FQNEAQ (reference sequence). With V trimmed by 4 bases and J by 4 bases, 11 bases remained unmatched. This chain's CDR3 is CASSSHERTGGADTQYF. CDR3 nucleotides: TGTGCCAGCAGCTCGCACGAAAGGACAGGGGGAGCAGATACGCAGTATTTT. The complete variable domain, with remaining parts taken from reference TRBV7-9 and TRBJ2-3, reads DTGVSQNPRHKITKRGQNVTFRCDPISEHNRLYWYRQTLGQGPEFLTYFQNEAQLEKSRLLSDRFSAERPKGSFSTLEIQRTEQGDSAMYLCASSSHERTGGADTQYFGPGTRLTVL.

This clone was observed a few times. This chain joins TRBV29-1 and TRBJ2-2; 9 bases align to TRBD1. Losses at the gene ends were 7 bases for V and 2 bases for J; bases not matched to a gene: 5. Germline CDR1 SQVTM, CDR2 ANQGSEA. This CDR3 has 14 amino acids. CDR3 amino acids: CSAPGQGNTGELFF. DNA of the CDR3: TGCAGCGCCCCGGGACAGGGAAACACCGGGGAGCTGTTTTTT.

CDR3 region: CASSEGTSSTDTQYF. DNA for the CDR3: TGTGCCAGCAGCGAAGGGACATCTAGCACAGATACGCAGTATTTT. The V gene is TRBV7-9, the J gene TRBJ2-3, with a possible D match to TRBD1 (6 bases). Germline CDR1 is SEHNR and CDR2 is FQNEAQ (reference sequence). Trimming removed 5 bases from V and 0 bases from J, with 12 bases in between. The CDR3 contains 15 residues.

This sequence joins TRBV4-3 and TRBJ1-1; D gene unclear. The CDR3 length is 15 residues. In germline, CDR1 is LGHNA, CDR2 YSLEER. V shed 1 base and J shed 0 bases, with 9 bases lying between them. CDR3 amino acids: CASSQGQALNTEAFF. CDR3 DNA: TGCGCCAGCAGCCAAGGGCAGGCGTTGAACACTGAAGCTTTCTTT.

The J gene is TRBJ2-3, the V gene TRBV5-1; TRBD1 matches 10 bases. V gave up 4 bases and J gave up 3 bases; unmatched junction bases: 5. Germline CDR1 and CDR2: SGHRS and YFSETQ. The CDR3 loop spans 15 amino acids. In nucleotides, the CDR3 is TGCGCCAGCAGCCTGGGACAGGGGCTTACAGATACGCAGTATTTT. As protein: CASSLGQGLTDTQYF.

The CDR3 DNA reads as TGTGCCAGCAGCCGCGGAAGGATGAACACTGAAGCTTTCTTT. This encodes CASSRGRMNTEAFF. This chain connects TRBV5-6 to TRBJ1-1, with unresolved D. The CDR3 loop spans 14 amino acids. V dropped 4 bases and J dropped 0 bases, with 10 bases sitting between them. Germline V gene sequence: CDR1 SGHDT, CDR2 YYEEEE.

For the CDR3, the DNA is TGCAGCGTAGTCCCGACAGCGGTCGGGGGGGATACGCAGTATTTT. Translating gives CSVVPTAVGGDTQYF. V usage is TRBV29-1 and J usage is TRBJ2-3; 7 nucleotides agree with TRBD2. The CDR3 has 15 amino acids. Trimming removed 6 bases from V and 6 bases from J; junction bases left unmatched: 15. CDR1 is SQVTM, CDR2 ANQGSEA, per germline.

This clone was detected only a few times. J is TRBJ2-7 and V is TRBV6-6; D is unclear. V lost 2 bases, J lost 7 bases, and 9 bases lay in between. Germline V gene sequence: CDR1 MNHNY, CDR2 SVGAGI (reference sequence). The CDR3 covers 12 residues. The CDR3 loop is CASSYLDREQYF. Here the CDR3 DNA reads TGTGCCAGCAGTTACCTGGACCGGGAGCAGTACTTC.

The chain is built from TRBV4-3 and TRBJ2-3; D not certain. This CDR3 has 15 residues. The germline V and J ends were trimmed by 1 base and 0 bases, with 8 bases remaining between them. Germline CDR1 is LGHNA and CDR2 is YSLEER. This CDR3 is CASSQGGSSTDTQYF. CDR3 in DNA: TGCGCCAGCAGCCAAGGCGGTAGTAGCACAGATACGCAGTATTTT.